One sample yielded the 21 T cell receptor beta chains listed below, sequenced in a study of shared clonotypes between healthy human individuals (dated by TCRdb to the early 2020s). Libraries were made using the immunoSEQ multiplex PCR assay. TCRdb re-hosts the immuneACCESS table, in-frame sequences only. Its copies lack some clones; in the studies checked, an unresolved V gene accounts for under half of them, and the cause for the rest is not known. This sample comprises about a million clones, about 74% of them detected only once. Together, the top ten hold roughly 1.5% of the sample. The sample comprised memory CD4+ T cells sorted from blood. The intended sense of this specimen's cell subset or site label: CD45RA-negative fraction. The receptors derive from a man younger than 30 in good health.

This chain connects TRBV27 to TRBJ1-1; D not certain. Germline CDR1 reads MNHEY; CDR2 reads SMNVEV (reference sequence). The CDR3 length is 13 residues. V was cut by 5 bases and J by 5 bases, with 12 bases left in between. The CDR3 protein is CASSIEGGTEAFF. CDR3 sequence (DNA): TGTGCCAGCAGTATCGAGGGAGGGACTGAAGCTTTCTTT.

The V gene is TRBV7-2, the J gene TRBJ2-3, with D perhaps matching TRBD2 (6 bases). V was trimmed by 1 base and J by 9 bases, leaving 11 bases between them. The CDR3 covers 13 residues. CDR1 and CDR2 from the germline V gene are SGHTA and FQGNSA. The CDR3 reads CASSLDALATQYF. CDR3 DNA sequence: TGTGCCAGCAGCTTAGATGCGCTAGCGACGCAGTATTTT.

The rearrangement links TRBV6-1 to TRBJ2-1, with TRBD1 matching over 7 bases. Germline-derived CDR1 and CDR2 are MNHNS and SASEGT. Trimming cost V 6 bases and J 7 bases; bases outside gene matches: 9. The CDR3 runs to 14 residues. For the CDR3, the DNA is TGTGCCAGCAGCCGCGGCAGGGGGTGGAATGAGCAGTTCTTC. Its protein product is CASSRGRGWNEQFF.

V is TRBV11-2 and J is TRBJ2-5; D might be TRBD2 (6 bases). CDR3 length: 15 amino acids. Germline V lookup: CDR1 SGHAT, CDR2 FQNNGV. The germline V and J ends were trimmed by 2 bases and 5 bases, with 15 bases remaining between them. The CDR3 spells CASSLIAGPRETQYF. In nucleotides, the CDR3 is TGTGCCAGCAGCTTAATTGCGGGACCCCGGGAGACCCAGTACTTC.

This clone was found once. The chain links TRBV6-5 to TRBJ1-2, with 9 positions matching TRBD1. The ends lost 5 bases at V and 8 bases at J; junction bases unmatched: 6. This CDR3 is built from 13 residues. Germline CDR1 is MNHEY and CDR2 is SVGAGI. CDR3 in amino acids: CASSPGTGTGYTF. The CDR3 DNA is TGTGCCAGCAGTCCCGGGACAGGGACGGGCTACACCTTC.

V and J are TRBV2 and TRBJ2-5; 11 positions agree with TRBD2. The CDR3 is 16 residues long. The V gene's germline CDR1 is SNHLY and CDR2 FYNNEI. Unmatched junction bases numbered 5, after V lost 4 bases and J lost 1 base. CDR3 sequence (DNA): TGTGCCAGCAGTGCGCTAGCGGGGGGTATCCAAGAGACCCAGTACTTC. This encodes CASSALAGGIQETQYF.

A few counts support this clone. CDR3 coding DNA: TGCGCCAGCAGAGCTAGCGGGAAAGCCGGGGAGCTGTTTTTT. Translation: CASRASGKAGELFF. V gene TRBV10-1 combines with J gene TRBJ2-2; 9 bases agree with TRBD2. V gave up 6 bases and J gave up 6 bases; unmatched junction bases: 5. The CDR3 runs to 14 residues. Germline V gene data show CDR1 as WNHNN and CDR2 as SYGVQD (reference sequence).

V is TRBV19 and J is TRBJ2-5; no clear D. CDR1 LNHDA and CDR2 SQIVND come from the germline V gene (reference sequence). Trimming cost V 5 bases and J 6 bases, with 22 bases left between them. The CDR3 runs to 16 residues. CDR3 sequence (DNA): TGTGCCAGTAGTCCCAATTGGGCAGGCCAAGGGCAGACCCAGTACTTC. Protein: CASSPNWAGQGQTQYF.

The chain carries TRBV5-1 and TRBJ2-2; TRBD2 is a possible D gene (6 bases). Trimming cost V 5 bases and J 5 bases, with 16 bases left between them. The CDR3 totals 15 residues. The V gene's germline CDR1 is SGHRS and CDR2 YFSETQ. The CDR3 reads CASSMVPGVTGELFF. CDR3 sequence (DNA): TGCGCCAGCAGTATGGTTCCGGGGGTGACCGGGGAGCTGTTTTTT. Full variable domain (missing parts from reference TRBV5-1 and TRBJ2-2): KAGVTQTPRYLIKTRGQQVTLSCSPISGHRSVSWYQQTPGQGLQFLFEYFSETQRNKGNFPGRFSGRQFSNSRSEMNVSTLELGDSALYLCASSMVPGVTGELFFGEGSRLTVL.

The chain carries TRBV28 and TRBJ2-1, with 8 positions matching TRBD1. This CDR3 has 14 amino acids. Germline lookup yields CDR1 MDHEN and CDR2 SYDVKM. With V trimmed by 5 bases and J by 6 bases, 6 bases remained unmatched. The CDR3 DNA reads as TGTGCCAGCAGTAGACCTGGGACAGGCAATGAGCAGTTCTTC. Encoded protein: CASSRPGTGNEQFF.

A note on this clone: A much larger clone lies a single base off, so this may be a read error. This sample also contains other DNA sequences that code for the same CDR3. The V gene is TRBV7-9, the J gene TRBJ2-2, with 10 positions matching TRBD2. This CDR3 has 15 amino acids. Germline assignment: CDR1 SEHNR and CDR2 FQNEAQ (reference sequence). After removal of 6 bases from V and 2 bases from J, the junction contained 3 bases not matched to a gene. For the CDR3, the DNA is TGTGCCAGCAGTTGGACTAGCGGAAACACCGGGGAGCTGTTTTTT. Translation gives CASSWTSGNTGELFF. The whole variable domain, filled in from reference TRBV7-9 and TRBJ2-2, reads DTGVSQNPRHKITKRGQNVTFRCDPISEHNRLYWYRQTLGQGPEFLTYFQNEAQLEKSRLLSDRFSAERPKGSFSTLEIQRTEQGDSAMYLCASSWTSGNTGELFFGEGSRLTVL.

This clone appeared once. The genes are TRBV19 and TRBJ2-1, with 10 bases that match TRBD2. The germline V gene encodes CDR1 LNHDA and CDR2 SQIVND (reference sequence). The V segment lost 10 bases and the J segment 7 bases; nucleotides outside the gene matches: 7. CDR3 length equals 13 residues. The CDR3 protein is CATLLAGRNEQFF. Here the CDR3 DNA reads TGTGCCACCCTACTAGCGGGACGGAATGAGCAGTTCTTC.

The V and J genes are TRBV9 and TRBJ2-5, with D hard to call. The V and J ends lost 4 bases and 3 bases respectively, with 10 bases between them. The germline V gene encodes CDR1 SGDLS and CDR2 YYNGEE. The CDR3 is 13 residues long. CDR3 in amino acids: CASSSRPEETQYF. DNA of the CDR3: TGTGCCAGCAGCTCTCGGCCAGAAGAGACCCAGTACTTC.

This clone was counted once. The V call is TRBV10-1, the J call TRBJ1-3; no clear D gene. This CDR3 has 13 residues. The V gene lost 7 bases and the J gene lost 0 bases, with 7 bases spanning the gap. CDR1 WNHNN and CDR2 SYGVQD come from the germline V gene (reference sequence). The CDR3: CASTSNSGNTIYF. Here the CDR3 DNA reads TGCGCCAGCACATCCAACTCTGGAAACACCATATATTTT.

The chain carries TRBV7-2 and TRBJ2-7, with D unclear. The ends were cut back, 0 bases at V and 0 bases at J, with 9 bases in the middle. Germline lookup yields CDR1 SGHTA and CDR2 FQGNSA. The CDR3 is 15 residues long. The DNA of the CDR3 is TGTGCCAGCAGCTTAGCTGGGTTACCCTCCTACGAGCAGTACTTC. Its translation: CASSLAGLPSYEQYF.

The chain combines TRBV7-2 with TRBJ2-2, with 9 bases identical to TRBD1. The V and J ends lost 5 bases and 0 bases, in that order; junction bases with no gene match: 1. This CDR3 spans 15 amino acids. The germline gives CDR1 SGHTA, CDR2 FQGNSA. CDR3 coding DNA: TGTGCCAGCAGCAGACAGGGGGCGAACACCGGGGAGCTGTTTTTT. Protein: CASSRQGANTGELFF.

The rearrangement uses TRBV30 and TRBJ2-1; 8 bases align to TRBD2. This CDR3 is built from 17 residues. J lost 5 bases, V lost 0 bases, and 12 bases had no gene match. Germline V lookup: CDR1 GTSNPN, CDR2 SVGIG (reference sequence). CDR3: CAWSVRKPSGWDNEQFF. The CDR3 DNA sequence: TGTGCCTGGAGTGTACGCAAGCCTAGCGGGTGGGACAATGAGCAGTTCTTC. The variable domain in full, completed from reference TRBV30 and TRBJ2-1, reads SQTIHQWPATLVQPVGSPLSLECTVEGTSNPNLYWYRQAAGRGLQLLFYSVGIGQISSEVPQNLSASRPQDRQFILSSKKLLLSDSGFYLCAWSVRKPSGWDNEQFFGPGTRLTVL.

The table lists this clone with many counts. The V and J genes are TRBV14 and TRBJ2-6, with no clear D. This CDR3 is 13 amino acids long. The V gene's germline CDR1 is SGHDN and CDR2 FVKESK. The CDR3 nucleotides are TGTGTCAACCGAGGTCCTGGGGCCAACGTCCTGACTTTC. This encodes CVNRGPGANVLTF.

The chain links TRBV30 to TRBJ2-7; possibly TRBD1 or TRBD2 for D (5 bases each). Trimming stripped 4 bases from V and 3 bases from J, with 19 bases between. This CDR3 has 15 amino acids. Germline V gene sequence: CDR1 GTSNPN, CDR2 SVGIG (reference sequence). The CDR3, as DNA: TGTGCCTGGACAATGACCAGGGACCGATACTACGAGCAGTACTTC. Translated, it gives CAWTMTRDRYYEQYF.

This clone was observed a few times. The chain employs TRBV2 and TRBJ2-1; TRBD2 matches at 8 bases. Looked up from germline, CDR1 is SNHLY and CDR2 is FYNNEI. The CDR3 extends over 13 amino acids. Unmatched junction bases numbered 7, after V lost 8 bases and J lost 7 bases. The CDR3 DNA sequence: TGTGCCAGCTCGGCGGGAGGAAGGAATGAGCAGTTCTTC. Protein: CASSAGGRNEQFF.

Of note for this clone: The junction shows a germline mismatch at one end, possibly a read error. This CDR3 reads CSVVNSEAFF. The CDR3 DNA reads as TGCAGCGTTGTTAACAGTGAAGCTTTCTTT. This sequence joins TRBV29-1 and TRBJ1-1; D remains unclear. Germline CDR1 is SQVTM and CDR2 is ANQGSEA. This CDR3 is 10 amino acids long.